Listed below are T cell receptor beta chains from one sample, sequenced in a study of identical twins. TCRdb reprocessed the 5' RACE reads via MiXCR and lists one record per CDR3 protein. The profile shows under 900,000 distinct CDR3 sequences, 18% of them singletons. This same sample was also part of a study on T cells expressing NK-cell markers.

Sequencing input: PBMCs. The receptors here all came from a woman aged 18 to 35 in good health. CDR3s include the opening cysteine and the closing phenylalanine or tryptophan. The D gene is left open where the match is weak. Only some rows state a clone size, as once, few, many or a class for expanded clones.

V gene	D gene	J gene	clone size	CDR3 DNA	CDR3 protein
TRBV5-1	NA	TRBJ2-7	NA	TGCGCCAGCAGCTTGGCTGGGGATAACCCCTACGAGCAGTACTTC	CASSLAGDNPYEQYF
TRBV29-1	NA	TRBJ2-3	few	TGCAGCGGGGAATCGAGGGATACGCAGTATTTT	CSGESRDTQYF
TRBV5-1	NA	TRBJ1-2	few	TGCGCCAGCAGCTTCGTCGGTGGAGGCGGCTATGGCTACACCTTC	CASSFVGGGGYGYTF
TRBV6-4	TRBD2	TRBJ2-1	NA	TGTGCCACGGGACCGGGACTAGCGGGAGACAATGAGCAGTTCTTC	CATGPGLAGDNEQFF
TRBV12-3/TRBV12-4	NA	TRBJ1-1	NA	TGTGCCAGCAATAAACGGGGAAGGGGGACTGAAGCTTTCTTT	CASNKRGRGTEAFF
TRBV6-1	NA	TRBJ2-7	NA	TGTGCCAGCAGACACGCAGGAGGCGGCTCCTACGAGCAGTACTTC	CASRHAGGGSYEQYF
TRBV20-1	NA	TRBJ2-3	NA	TGCAGTGCCTCCGGGGCCCACAGGGGCACAGATACGCAGTATTTT	CSASGAHRGTDTQYF
TRBV12-3/TRBV12-4	NA	TRBJ1-5	NA	TGTGCCAGCAGTTTAAAGGGGTCGGCGAGTCAGCCCCAGCATTTT	CASSLKGSASQPQHF
TRBV29-1	TRBD2	TRBJ2-1	few	TGCAGCGTTGAAGGGTCCGCTAGCGGCTCCTACAATGAGCAGTTCTTC	CSVEGSASGSYNEQFF
TRBV10-3	NA	TRBJ2-1	NA	TGTGCCATCAGTGAAAAGGACAATGAGCAGTTCTTC	CAISEKDNEQFF
TRBV5-1	TRBD2	TRBJ2-5	few	TGCGCCAGCAGCTTGATGGGGAGCGGGGGCCAAGAGACCCAGTACTTC	CASSLMGSGGQETQYF
TRBV12-3/TRBV12-4	NA	TRBJ2-7	few	TGTGCCAGCAGTACGGGCCCGGGGCGGGACGCGATCTACGAGCAGTACTTC	CASSTGPGRDAIYEQYF
TRBV7-2	NA	TRBJ2-1	few	TGTGCCAGCAGCTTGGGAGCCCTAGCGCTACCCTACAATGAGCAGTTCTTC	CASSLGALALPYNEQFF
TRBV30	NA	TRBJ2-3	NA	TGTGCCTGGTCTCCAACAGTAAGGGATACGCAGTATTTT	CAWSPTVRDTQYF
TRBV2	TRBD1	TRBJ1-3	NA	TGTGCCAGCCAGCCAGGGGGTATGTCTGGAAACACCATATATTTT	CASQPGGMSGNTIYF
TRBV12-3/TRBV12-4	TRBD2	TRBJ2-1	many	TGTGCCAGTAAAGGACTAGCGGGAGGGAGCTCCTACAATGAGCAGTTCTTC	CASKGLAGGSSYNEQFF
TRBV20-1	TRBD1	TRBJ1-2	few	TGCAGTGCCTACCGTTCACAGGGGCTTGGCTACACCTTC	CSAYRSQGLGYTF